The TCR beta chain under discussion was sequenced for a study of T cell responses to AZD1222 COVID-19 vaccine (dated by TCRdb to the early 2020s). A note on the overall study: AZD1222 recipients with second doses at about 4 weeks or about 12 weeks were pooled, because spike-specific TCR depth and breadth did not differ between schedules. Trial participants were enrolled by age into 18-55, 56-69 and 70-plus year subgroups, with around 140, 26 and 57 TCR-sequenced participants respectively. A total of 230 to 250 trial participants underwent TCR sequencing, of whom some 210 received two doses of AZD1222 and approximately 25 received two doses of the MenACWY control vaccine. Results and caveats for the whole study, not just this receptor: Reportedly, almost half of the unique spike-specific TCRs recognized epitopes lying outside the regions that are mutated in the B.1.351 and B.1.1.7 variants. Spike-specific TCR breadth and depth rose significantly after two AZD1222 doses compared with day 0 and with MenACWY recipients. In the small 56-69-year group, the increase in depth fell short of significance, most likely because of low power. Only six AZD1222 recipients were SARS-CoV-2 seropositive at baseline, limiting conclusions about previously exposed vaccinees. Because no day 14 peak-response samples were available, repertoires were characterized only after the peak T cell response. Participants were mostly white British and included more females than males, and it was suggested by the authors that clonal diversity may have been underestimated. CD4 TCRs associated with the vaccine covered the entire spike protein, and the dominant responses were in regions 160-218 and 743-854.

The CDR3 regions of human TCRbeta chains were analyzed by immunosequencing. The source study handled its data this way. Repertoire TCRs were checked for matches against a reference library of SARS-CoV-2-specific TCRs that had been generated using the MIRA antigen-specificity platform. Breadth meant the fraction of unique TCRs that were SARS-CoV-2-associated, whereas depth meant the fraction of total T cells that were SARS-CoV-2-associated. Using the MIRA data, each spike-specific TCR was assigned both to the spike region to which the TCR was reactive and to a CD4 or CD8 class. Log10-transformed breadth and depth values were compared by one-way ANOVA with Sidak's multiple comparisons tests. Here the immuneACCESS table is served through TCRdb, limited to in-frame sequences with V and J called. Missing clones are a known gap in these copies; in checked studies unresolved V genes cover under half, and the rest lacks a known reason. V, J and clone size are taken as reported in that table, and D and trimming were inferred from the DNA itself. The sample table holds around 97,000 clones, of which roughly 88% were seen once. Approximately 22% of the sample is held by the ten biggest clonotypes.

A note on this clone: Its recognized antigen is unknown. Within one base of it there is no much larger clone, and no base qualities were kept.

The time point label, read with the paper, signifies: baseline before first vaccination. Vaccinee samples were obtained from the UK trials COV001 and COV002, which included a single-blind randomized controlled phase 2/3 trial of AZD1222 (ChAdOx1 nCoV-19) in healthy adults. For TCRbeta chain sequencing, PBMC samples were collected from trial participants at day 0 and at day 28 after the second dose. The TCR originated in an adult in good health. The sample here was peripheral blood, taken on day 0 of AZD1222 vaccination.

The nucleotides read TGTGCCTGGAGATCAACCACAGGGGTTCGAACTGAAGCTTTCTTT. Translated, this gives CAWRSTTGVRTEAFF. The V gene is TRBV30 and the J gene is TRBJ1-1; 7 central bases correspond to TRBD1. Trimmed from V: 3 bases; trimmed from J: 5 bases; junction bases lacking a gene match: 12. The CDR3 measures 15 amino acids from cysteine to phenylalanine. Solely the CDR3 DNA is kept, with 45 bases framed from the first base. CDR1 GTSNPN and CDR2 SVGIG are derived from the germline V gene (reference sequence).